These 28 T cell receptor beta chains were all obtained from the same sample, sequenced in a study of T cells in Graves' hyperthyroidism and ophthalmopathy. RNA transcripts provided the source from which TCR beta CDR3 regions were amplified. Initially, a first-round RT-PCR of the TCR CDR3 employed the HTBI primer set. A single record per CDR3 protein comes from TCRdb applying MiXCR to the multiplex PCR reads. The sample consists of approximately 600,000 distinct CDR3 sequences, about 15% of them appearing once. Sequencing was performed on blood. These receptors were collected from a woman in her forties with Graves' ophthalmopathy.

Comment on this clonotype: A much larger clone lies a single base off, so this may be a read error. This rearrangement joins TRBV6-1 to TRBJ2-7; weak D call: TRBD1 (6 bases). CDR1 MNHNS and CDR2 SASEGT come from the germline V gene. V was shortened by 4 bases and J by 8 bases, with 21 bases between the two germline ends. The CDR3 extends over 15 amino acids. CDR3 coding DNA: TGTGCCAGCAGTGTCCTCGCAGGGGCGAGGGCCAAGCAGTACTTC. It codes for CASSVLAGARAKQYF.

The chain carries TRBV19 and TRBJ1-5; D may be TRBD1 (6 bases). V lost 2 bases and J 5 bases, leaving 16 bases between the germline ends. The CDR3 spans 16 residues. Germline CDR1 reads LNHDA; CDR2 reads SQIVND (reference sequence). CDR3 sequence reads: CASSIKGRGGDQPQHF. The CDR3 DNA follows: TGTGCCAGTAGTATAAAGGGCAGGGGAGGAGATCAGCCCCAGCATTTT. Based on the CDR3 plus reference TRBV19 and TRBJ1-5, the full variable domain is DGGITQSPKYLFRKEGQNVTLSCEQNLNHDAMYWYRQDPGQGLRLIYYSQIVNDFQKGDIAEGYSVSREKKESFPLTVTSAQKNPTAFYLCASSIKGRGGDQPQHFGDGTRLSIL.

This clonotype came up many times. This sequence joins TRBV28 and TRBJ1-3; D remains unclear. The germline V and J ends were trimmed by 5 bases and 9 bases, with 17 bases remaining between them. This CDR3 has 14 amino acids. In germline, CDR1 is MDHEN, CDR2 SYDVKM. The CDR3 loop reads CASSKEKGSRTIYF. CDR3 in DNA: TGTGCCAGCAGTAAAGAAAAGGGATCGCGCACCATATATTTT. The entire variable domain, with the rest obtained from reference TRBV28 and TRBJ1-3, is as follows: DVKVTQSSRYLVKRTGEKVFLECVQDMDHENMFWYRQDPGLGLRLIYFSYDVKMKEKGDIPEGYSVSREKKERFSLILESASTNQTSMYLCASSKEKGSRTIYFGEGSWLTVV.

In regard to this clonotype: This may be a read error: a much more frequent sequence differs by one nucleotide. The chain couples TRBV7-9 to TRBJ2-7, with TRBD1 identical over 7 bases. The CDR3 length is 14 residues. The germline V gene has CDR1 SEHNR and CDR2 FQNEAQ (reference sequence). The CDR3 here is CAGSLHGTVYEQYF. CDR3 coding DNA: TGTGCCGGCAGCCTCCACGGGACAGTCTACGAGCAGTACTTC. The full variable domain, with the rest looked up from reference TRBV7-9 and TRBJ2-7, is DTGVSQNPRHKITKRGQNVTFRCDPISEHNRLYWYRQTLGQGPEFLTYFQNEAQLEKSRLLSDRFSAERPKGSFSTLEIQRTEQGDSAMYLCAGSLHGTVYEQYFGPGTRLTVT.

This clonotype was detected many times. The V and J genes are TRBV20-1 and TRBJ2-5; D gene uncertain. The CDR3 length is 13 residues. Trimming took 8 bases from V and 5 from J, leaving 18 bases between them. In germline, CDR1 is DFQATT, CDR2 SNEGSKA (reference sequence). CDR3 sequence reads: CSTIGSRSETQYF. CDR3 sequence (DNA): TGCAGTACAATCGGCTCCCGGTCGGAGACCCAGTACTTC.

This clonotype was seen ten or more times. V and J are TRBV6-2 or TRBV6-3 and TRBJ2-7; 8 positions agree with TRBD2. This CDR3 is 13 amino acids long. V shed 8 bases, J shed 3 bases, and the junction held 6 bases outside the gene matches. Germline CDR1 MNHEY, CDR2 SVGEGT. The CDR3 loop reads CASGREDFYEQYF. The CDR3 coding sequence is TGTGCCAGCGGGCGGGAGGACTTCTACGAGCAGTACTTC.

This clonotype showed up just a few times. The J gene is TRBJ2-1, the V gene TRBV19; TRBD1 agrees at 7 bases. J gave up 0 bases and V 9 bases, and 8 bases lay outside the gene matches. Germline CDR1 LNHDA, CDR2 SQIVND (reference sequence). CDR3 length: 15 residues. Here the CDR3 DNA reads TGTGCCAGCAGACCGAGACAGGGCTCCTACAATGAGCAGTTCTTC. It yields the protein CASRPRQGSYNEQFF. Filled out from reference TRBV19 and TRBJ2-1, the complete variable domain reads DGGITQSPKYLFRKEGQNVTLSCEQNLNHDAMYWYRQDPGQGLRLIYYSQIVNDFQKGDIAEGYSVSREKKESFPLTVTSAQKNPTAFYLCASRPRQGSYNEQFFGPGTRLTVL.

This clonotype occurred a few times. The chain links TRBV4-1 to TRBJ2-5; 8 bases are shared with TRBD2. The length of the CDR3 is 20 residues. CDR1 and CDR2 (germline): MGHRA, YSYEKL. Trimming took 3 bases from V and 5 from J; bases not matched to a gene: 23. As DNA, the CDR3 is TGCGCCAGCAGCCAGAAAGGCACTTCGGGGATAGCGGGATATGGGGAGACCCAGTACTTC. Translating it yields CASSQKGTSGIAGYGETQYF.

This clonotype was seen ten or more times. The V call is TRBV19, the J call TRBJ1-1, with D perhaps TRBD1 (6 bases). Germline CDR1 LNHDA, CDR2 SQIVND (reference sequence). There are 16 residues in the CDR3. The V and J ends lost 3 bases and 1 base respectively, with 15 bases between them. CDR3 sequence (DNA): TGTGCCAGTAGTATCCACCTACTACAGGGGAACACTGAAGCTTTCTTT. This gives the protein CASSIHLLQGNTEAFF.

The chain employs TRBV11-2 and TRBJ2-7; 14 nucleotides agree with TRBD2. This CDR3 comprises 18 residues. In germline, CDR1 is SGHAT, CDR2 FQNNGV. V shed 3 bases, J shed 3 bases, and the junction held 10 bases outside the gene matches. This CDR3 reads CASSFPGTSGSLLYEQYF. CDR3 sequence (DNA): TGTGCCAGCAGCTTCCCCGGGACTAGCGGGAGCTTACTCTACGAGCAGTACTTC.

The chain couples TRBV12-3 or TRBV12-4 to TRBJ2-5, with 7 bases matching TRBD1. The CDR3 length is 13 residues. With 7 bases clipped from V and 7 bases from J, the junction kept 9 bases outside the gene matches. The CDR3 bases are TGTGCCAGCACCAACCGACAGGGTAGGACCCAGTACTTC. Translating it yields CASTNRQGRTQYF.

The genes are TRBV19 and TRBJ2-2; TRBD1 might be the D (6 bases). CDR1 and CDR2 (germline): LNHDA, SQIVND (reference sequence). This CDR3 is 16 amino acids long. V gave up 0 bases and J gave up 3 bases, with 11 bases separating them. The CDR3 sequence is CASSIDYREDTGELFF. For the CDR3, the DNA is TGTGCCAGTAGTATAGATTACAGGGAAGACACCGGGGAGCTGTTTTTT.

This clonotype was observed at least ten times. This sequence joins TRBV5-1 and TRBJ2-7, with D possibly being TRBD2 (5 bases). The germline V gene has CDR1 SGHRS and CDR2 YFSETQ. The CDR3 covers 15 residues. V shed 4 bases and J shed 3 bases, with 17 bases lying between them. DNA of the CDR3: TGCGCCAGCAGCGATTTCGCGGACGGGATCTACGAGCAGTACTTC. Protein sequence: CASSDFADGIYEQYF.

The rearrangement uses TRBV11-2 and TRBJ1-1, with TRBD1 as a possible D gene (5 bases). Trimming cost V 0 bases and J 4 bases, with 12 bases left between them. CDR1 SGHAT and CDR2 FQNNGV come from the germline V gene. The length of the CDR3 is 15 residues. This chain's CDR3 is CASSLDLSGTTEAFF. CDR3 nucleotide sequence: TGTGCCAGCAGCTTAGATCTATCGGGGACCACTGAAGCTTTCTTT.

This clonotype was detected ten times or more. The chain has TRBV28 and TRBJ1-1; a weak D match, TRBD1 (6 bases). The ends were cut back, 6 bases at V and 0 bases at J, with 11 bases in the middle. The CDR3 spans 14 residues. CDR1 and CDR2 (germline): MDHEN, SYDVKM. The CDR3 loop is CASRLAGVNTEAFF. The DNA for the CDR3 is TGTGCCAGCAGACTCGCAGGGGTGAACACTGAAGCTTTCTTT.

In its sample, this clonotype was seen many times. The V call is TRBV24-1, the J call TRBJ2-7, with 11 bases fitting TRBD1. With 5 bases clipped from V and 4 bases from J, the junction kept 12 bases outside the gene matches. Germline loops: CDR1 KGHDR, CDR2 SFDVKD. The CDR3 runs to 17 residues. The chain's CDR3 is CATSAGPGTGGFYEQYF. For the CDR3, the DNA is TGTGCCACCAGTGCAGGACCCGGGACAGGGGGGTTTTACGAGCAGTACTTC.

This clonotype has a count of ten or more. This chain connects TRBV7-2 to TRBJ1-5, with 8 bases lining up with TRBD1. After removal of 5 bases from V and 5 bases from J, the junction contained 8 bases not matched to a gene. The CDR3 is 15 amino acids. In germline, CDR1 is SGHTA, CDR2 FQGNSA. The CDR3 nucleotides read TGTGCCAGCAGCCAGAAGACAGGGGCGGATCAGCCCCAGCATTTT. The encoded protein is CASSQKTGADQPQHF.

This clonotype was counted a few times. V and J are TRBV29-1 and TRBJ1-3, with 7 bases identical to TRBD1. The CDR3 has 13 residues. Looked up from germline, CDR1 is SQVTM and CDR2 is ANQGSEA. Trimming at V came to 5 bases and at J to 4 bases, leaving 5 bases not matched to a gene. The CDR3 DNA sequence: TGCAGCGTTTTTACAGGGGCGGGAAACACCATATATTTT. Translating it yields CSVFTGAGNTIYF.

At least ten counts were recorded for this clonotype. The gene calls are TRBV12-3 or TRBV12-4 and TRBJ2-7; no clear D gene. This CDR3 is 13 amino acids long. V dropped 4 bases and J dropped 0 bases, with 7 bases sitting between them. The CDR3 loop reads CASSYLSSYEQYF. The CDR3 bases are TGTGCCAGCAGTTACCTGAGCTCCTACGAGCAGTACTTC.

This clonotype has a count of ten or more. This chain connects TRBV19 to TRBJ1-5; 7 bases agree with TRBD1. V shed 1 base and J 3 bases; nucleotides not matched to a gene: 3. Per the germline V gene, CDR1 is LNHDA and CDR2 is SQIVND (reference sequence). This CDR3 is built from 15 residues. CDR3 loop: CASSIGQGPNQPQHF. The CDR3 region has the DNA TGTGCCAGTAGTATAGGACAGGGCCCCAATCAGCCCCAGCATTTT.

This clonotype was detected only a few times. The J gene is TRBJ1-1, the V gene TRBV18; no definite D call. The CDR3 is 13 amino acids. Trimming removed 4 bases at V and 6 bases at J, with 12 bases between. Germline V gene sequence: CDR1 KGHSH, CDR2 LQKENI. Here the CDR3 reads CASSLIGVPEAFF. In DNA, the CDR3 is TGTGCCAGCTCACTAATCGGGGTTCCTGAAGCTTTCTTT.

CDR3 amino acids: CASNRGGYTEAFF. The CDR3 DNA reads TGTGCCAGCAATCGTGGGGGTTACACTGAAGCTTTCTTT. The J gene is TRBJ1-1, the V gene TRBV6-1; maybe TRBD1 (5 bases). Per germline, CDR1 MNHNS and CDR2 SASEGT. The V gene lost 7 bases and the J gene lost 3 bases, with 12 bases spanning the gap. The CDR3 runs 13 residues.

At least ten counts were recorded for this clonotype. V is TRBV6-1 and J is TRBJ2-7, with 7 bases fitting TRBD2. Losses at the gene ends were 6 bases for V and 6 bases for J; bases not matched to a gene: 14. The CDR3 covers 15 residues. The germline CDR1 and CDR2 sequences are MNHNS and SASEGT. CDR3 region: CASSWTGGLSGEQYF. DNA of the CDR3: TGTGCCAGCAGCTGGACGGGGGGTTTGTCAGGCGAGCAGTACTTC.

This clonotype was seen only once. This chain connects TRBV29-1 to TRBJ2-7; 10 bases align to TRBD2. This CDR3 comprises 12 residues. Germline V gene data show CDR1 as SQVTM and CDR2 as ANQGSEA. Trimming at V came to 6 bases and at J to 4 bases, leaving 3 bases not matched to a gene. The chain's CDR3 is CSVRAGGYEQYF. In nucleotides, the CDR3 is TGCAGCGTCCGAGCGGGAGGGTACGAGCAGTACTTC.

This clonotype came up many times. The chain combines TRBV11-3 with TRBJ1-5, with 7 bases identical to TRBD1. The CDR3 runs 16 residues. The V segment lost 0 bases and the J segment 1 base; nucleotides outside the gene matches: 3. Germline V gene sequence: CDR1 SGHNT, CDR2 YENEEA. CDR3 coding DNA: TGTGCCAGCAGCTTAGAAGGGGGCGGGAGCAATCAGCCCCAGCATTTT. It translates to CASSLEGGGSNQPQHF.

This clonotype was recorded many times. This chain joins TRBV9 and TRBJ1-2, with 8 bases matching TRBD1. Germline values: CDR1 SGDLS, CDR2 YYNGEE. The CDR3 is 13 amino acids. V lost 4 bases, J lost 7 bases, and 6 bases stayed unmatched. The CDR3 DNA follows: TGTGCCAGCAGCTCGCGGACAGGGATTGGCTACACCTTC. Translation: CASSSRTGIGYTF.

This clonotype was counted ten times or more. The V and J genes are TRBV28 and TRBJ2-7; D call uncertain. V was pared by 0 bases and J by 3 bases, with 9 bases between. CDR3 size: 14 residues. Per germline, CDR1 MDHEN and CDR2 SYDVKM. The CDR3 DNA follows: TGTGCCAGCAGTTTATGTGTATGTTGCTACGAGCAGTACTTC. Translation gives CASSLCVCCYEQYF.

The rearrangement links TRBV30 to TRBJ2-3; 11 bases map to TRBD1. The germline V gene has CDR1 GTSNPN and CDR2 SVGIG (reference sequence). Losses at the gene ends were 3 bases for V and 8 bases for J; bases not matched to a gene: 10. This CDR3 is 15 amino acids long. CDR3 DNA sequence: TGTGCCTGGAGCGAAACCGGGACAGGGGGAGGTACGCAGTATTTT. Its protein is CAWSETGTGGGTQYF.